Listed below are T cell receptor beta chains from one sample, sequenced in a study of blood T cell repertoires in COVID-19. Using immunoSEQ multiplex PCR, the repertoire was profiled, and TCRdb retains in-frame clones only, with some absent. In the table there are over 150,000 clones, around 85% of which are singletons. Material for sequencing was peripheral blood. These receptors came from a man in his 70s with active or convalescent COVID-19. Both conserved end residues are part of each CDR3. The D gene is left open where the match is weak. Clone size is shown for a subset of rows, as once, few, many or a class of expanded clone.

J | D | size | V | CDR3 | DNA
TRBJ1-5 | - | - | TRBV7-2 | CASSLWTWGNQPQHF | TGTGCCAGCAGCCTCTGGACTTGGGGCAATCAGCCCCAGCATTTT
TRBJ2-1 | - | - | TRBV9 | CASSSRLGSYNEQFF | TGTGCCAGCAGCTCCCGACTGGGCTCCTACAATGAGCAGTTCTTC
TRBJ1-3 | - | - | TRBV4-2 | CASSQDRTTSSGNTIYF | TGTGCCAGCAGCCAAGATCGCACTACCTCCTCTGGAAACACCATATATTTT
TRBJ1-2 | - | - | TRBV7-2 | CASSPSGDYGYTF | TGTGCCAGCAGCCCCAGCGGAGACTATGGCTACACCTTC
TRBJ2-7 | TRBD1 | once | TRBV5-1 | CASSTGQGTFLRGEQYF | TGCGCCAGCAGCACCGGACAGGGAACCTTTCTACGTGGGGAGCAGTACTTC
TRBJ2-1 | - | - | TRBV28 | CASSSQRGRNEQFF | TGTGCCAGCAGTTCCCAACGGGGGAGGAATGAGCAGTTCTTC
TRBJ2-2 | TRBD2 | - | TRBV2 | CASSDSGGPTGELFF | TGTGCCAGCAGTGATAGCGGGGGGCCCACCGGGGAGCTGTTTTTT
TRBJ1-2 | TRBD1 | - | TRBV19 | CASSLTSYRGPYGYTF | TGTGCCAGTAGCCTTACCTCATACAGGGGGCCCTATGGCTACACCTTC
TRBJ1-5 | - | - | TRBV5-1 | CASSFWRGEGNQPQHF | TGCGCCAGCAGCTTTTGGAGGGGAGAGGGCAATCAGCCCCAGCATTTT
TRBJ1-5 | - | - | TRBV28 | CASTPGGQPQHF | TGTGCCAGCACCCCCGGAGGTCAGCCCCAGCATTTT
TRBJ2-7 | - | once | TRBV18 | CASSPRQFDEQYF | TGTGCCAGCTCACCAAGACAGTTCGACGAGCAGTACTTC
TRBJ2-7 | TRBD1 | - | TRBV7-2 | CASSLRDRGVGNEQYF | TGTGCCAGCAGCTTGCGGGACAGGGGCGTGGGAAACGAGCAGTACTTC
TRBJ1-4 | TRBD1 | - | TRBV3-1/TRBV3-2 | CASSQGNRGQASEKLFF | TGTGCCAGCAGCCAAGGGAACAGGGGGCAGGCAAGTGAAAAACTGTTTTTT
TRBJ1-1 | - | - | TRBV6-6 | CASSLGVQGSYTEAFF | TGTGCCAGCAGCCTAGGCGTCCAGGGGTCCTACACTGAAGCTTTCTTT
TRBJ1-6 | TRBD1 | - | TRBV5-1 | CASTQGQGTSPLHF | TGCGCCAGCACTCAAGGACAGGGGACTTCACCCCTCCACTTT
TRBJ1-5 | - | - | TRBV19 | CASSIGTYSNQPQHF | TGTGCCAGTAGTATCGGTACTTATAGCAATCAGCCCCAGCATTTT
TRBJ1-1 | - | - | TRBV10-3 | CAISAAGGTEAFF | TGTGCCATCAGTGCGGCAGGTGGGACTGAAGCTTTCTTT
TRBJ1-2 | TRBD1 | - | TRBV30 | CAWEDRLGGGYTF | TGTGCCTGGGAGGACAGGCTGGGGGGAGGCTACACCTTC
TRBJ2-7 | TRBD2 | - | TRBV2 | CASSALAGGYEQYF | TGTGCCAGCAGTGCCCTGGCGGGAGGCTACGAGCAGTACTTC
TRBJ2-7 | - | - | TRBV5-4 | CASSFFGGLGYEQYF | TGTGCCAGCAGCTTTTTTGGAGGATTAGGCTACGAGCAGTACTTC
TRBJ2-1 | TRBD1 | - | TRBV10-3 | CAISQDRGAYNEQFF | TGTGCCATCAGTCAGGACAGGGGGGCTTACAATGAGCAGTTCTTC
TRBJ1-1 | - | - | TRBV5-1 | CASSFNPLGLAEGTEAFF | TGCGCCAGCAGCTTTAACCCCCTTGGCCTTGCCGAGGGTACTGAAGCTTTCTTT
TRBJ2-1 | TRBD1 | - | TRBV5-1 | CASSAPIGTGDEQFF | TGCGCCAGCAGCGCACCTATAGGGACAGGAGATGAGCAGTTCTTC
TRBJ1-1 | - | - | TRBV10-3 | CAISEKGRGNTEAFF | TGTGCCATCAGTGAGAAGGGCAGGGGAAACACTGAAGCTTTCTTT
TRBJ1-1 | - | - | TRBV5-1 | CASSLEGVGTEAFF | TGCGCCAGCAGCTTGGAAGGGGTTGGCACTGAAGCTTTCTTT
TRBJ2-6 | - | - | TRBV19 | CASSPSETLFPGANVLTF | TGTGCCAGTAGCCCCTCCGAGACACTTTTCCCCGGGGCCAACGTCCTGACTTTC
TRBJ2-5 | - | - | TRBV9 | CASSVVASQETQYF | TGTGCCAGCAGCGTAGTAGCGTCCCAAGAGACCCAGTACTTC
TRBJ1-2 | - | - | TRBV19 | CAITGSYGYTF | TGTGCCATAACAGGGAGTTATGGCTACACCTTC
TRBJ2-6 | - | - | TRBV10-3 | CAISDYGISGANVLTF | TGTGCCATCAGTGATTACGGGATCTCTGGGGCCAACGTCCTGACTTTC
TRBJ1-2 | - | few | TRBV5-1 | CASSPDSLYGYTF | TGCGCCAGCAGCCCGGACAGCCTCTATGGCTACACCTTC
TRBJ1-5 | TRBD1 | - | TRBV19 | CASSHRGQALQPQHF | TGTGCCAGTAGCCACCGCGGACAGGCTCTTCAGCCCCAGCATTTT
TRBJ1-1 | TRBD1 | - | TRBV27 | CASRIGTGGLTEAFF | TGTGCCAGCAGAATCGGGACAGGGGGATTGACTGAAGCTTTCTTT
TRBJ1-2 | - | - | TRBV11-2 | CASSRGSGYTF | TGTGCCAGCAGTAGAGGGAGTGGCTACACCTTC
TRBJ1-2 | - | - | TRBV5-8 | CASSRGMNYGYTF | TGTGCCAGCTCCCGCGGGATGAACTATGGCTACACCTTC
TRBJ1-1 | - | - | TRBV18 | CASSSGQITEAFF | TGTGCCAGCTCATCTGGACAGATAACTGAAGCTTTCTTT
TRBJ2-1 | - | once | TRBV19 | CASKEPGTYNEQFF | TGTGCCAGTAAGGAACCGGGAACCTACAATGAGCAGTTCTTC
TRBJ1-3 | TRBD1 | - | TRBV30 | CALRQGDFLYSGNTIYF | TGTGCCTTAAGACAGGGGGACTTTTTATACTCTGGAAACACCATATATTTT
TRBJ2-4 | - | - | TRBV7-2 | CASSQSGTKNIQYF | TGTGCCAGCAGCCAGTCCGGGACCAAAAACATTCAGTACTTC
TRBJ2-5 | - | - | TRBV19 | CASSLDSDAMETQYF | TGTGCCAGTAGTCTTGACTCCGACGCCATGGAGACCCAGTACTTC
TRBJ2-5 | - | - | TRBV19 | CASSRAGARETQYF | TGTGCCAGTAGTCGAGCAGGGGCGAGGGAGACCCAGTACTTC
TRBJ2-3 | TRBD2 | - | TRBV7-9 | CASSLTSGRADTQYF | TGTGCCAGCAGCTTAACTAGCGGGAGAGCAGATACGCAGTATTTT
TRBJ2-7 | TRBD1 | - | TRBV10-2 | CASGQGGREQYF | TGCGCCAGCGGACAGGGTGGGCGCGAGCAGTACTTC
TRBJ1-6 | - | - | TRBV27 | CASSDRIWLSPLHF | TGTGCCAGCAGCGACAGGATTTGGCTTTCACCCCTCCACTTT
TRBJ2-1 | - | - | TRBV7-3 | CASTETGEPYNEQFF | TGTGCCAGCACCGAGACGGGGGAACCCTACAATGAGCAGTTCTTC
TRBJ2-2 | - | - | TRBV7-2 | CASSHAGTGELFF | TGTGCCAGCAGTCACGCGGGGACCGGGGAGCTGTTTTTT
TRBJ2-1 | TRBD1 | - | TRBV12-3/TRBV12-4 | CASSSQQGREQFF | TGTGCCAGCAGTTCCCAACAGGGGCGTGAGCAGTTCTTC
TRBJ2-2 | TRBD1 | - | TRBV9 | CASSERTGLTGELFF | TGTGCCAGCAGCGAGAGGACAGGGTTAACCGGGGAGCTGTTTTTT
TRBJ1-1 | - | once | TRBV7-2 | CASSLMGGRNTEAFF | TGTGCCAGCAGCTTAATGGGGGGGAGGAACACTGAAGCTTTCTTT
TRBJ1-1 | - | - | TRBV6-5 | CASRKDLNTEAFF | TGTGCCAGCAGGAAAGACTTGAACACTGAAGCTTTCTTT
TRBJ1-1 | - | - | TRBV7-2 | CASSLVSGYTEAFF | TGTGCCAGCAGCTTAGTTTCAGGCTACACTGAAGCTTTCTTT
TRBJ1-4 | - | - | TRBV2 | CASSKSRDIGEKLFF | TGTGCCAGCAGTAAAAGCCGGGACATCGGTGAAAAACTGTTTTTT
TRBJ2-2 | TRBD2 | - | TRBV15 | CATSSPGLAGDTGELFF | TGTGCCACCAGCAGCCCGGGACTAGCGGGGGACACCGGGGAGCTGTTTTTT
TRBJ1-4 | - | - | TRBV30 | CAWNPGKAEKLFF | TGTGCCTGGAATCCGGGAAAGGCAGAAAAACTGTTTTTT
TRBJ2-1 | - | few | TRBV5-1 | CASSADSGREQFF | TGCGCCAGCAGCGCTGACAGTGGCCGGGAGCAGTTCTTC
TRBJ2-5 | - | - | TRBV7-2 | CASTPPMGTQETQYF | TGTGCCAGCACTCCCCCGATGGGCACCCAAGAGACCCAGTACTTC
TRBJ2-1 | TRBD2 | - | TRBV14 | CASSRILAGYSTGNEQFF | TGTGCCAGCAGTCGGATACTAGCGGGATATAGTACAGGCAATGAGCAGTTCTTC
TRBJ2-1 | - | - | TRBV10-3 | CAIQAGTYNEQFF | TGTGCCATCCAAGCGGGCACCTACAATGAGCAGTTCTTC
TRBJ1-1 | - | - | TRBV5-1 | CASSMDLGALGFPEAFF | TGCGCCAGCAGCATGGACCTGGGGGCCCTCGGTTTTCCTGAAGCTTTCTTT
TRBJ1-2 | - | - | TRBV15 | CATSRDRGWGYTF | TGTGCCACCAGCAGAGATCGGGGATGGGGCTACACCTTC
TRBJ1-1 | TRBD1 | - | TRBV10-1 | CASRTDRPLGAFF | TGCGCCAGCAGGACGGACAGGCCTCTCGGAGCTTTCTTT